The 19 T cell receptor beta chains listed next were all sequenced from one sample in a study of response to subunit inactivated influenza vaccine. MiXCR was run by TCRdb on the RT-PCR reads, yielding one entry per CDR3 protein. The repertoire consists of a few hundred thousand distinct CDR3 sequences, with 13% to 15% occurring once and the leading ten covering approximately 12%. Material: PBMCs from blood, obtained 11 to 12 days after vaccination. All receptors derive from a middle-aged man who received an inactivated influenza vaccine.

This clonotype has more than one count but fewer than ten. This sequence joins TRBV2 and TRBJ2-1; no definite D call. The CDR3 totals 13 residues. CDR1 is SNHLY, CDR2 FYNNEI, per germline. Trimming pared 7 bases from V and 8 bases from J, leaving 15 bases between. The CDR3 loop is CASIALVRDEQFF. For the CDR3, the DNA is TGTGCCAGCATTGCGCTGGTTAGGGATGAGCAGTTCTTC. The variable domain in full, completed from reference TRBV2 and TRBJ2-1, reads EPEVTQTPSHQVTQMGQEVILRCVPISNHLYFYWYRQILGQKVEFLVSFYNNEISEKSEIFDDQFSVERPDGSNFTLKIRSTKLEDSAMYFCASIALVRDEQFFGPGTRLTVL.

This clonotype was recorded a few times. The V gene is TRBV7-2, the J gene TRBJ1-5, with D possibly being TRBD1 (5 bases). Looked up from germline, CDR1 is SGHTA and CDR2 is FQGNSA. CDR3 size: 15 residues. V shed 2 bases and J shed 5 bases, with 13 bases lying between them. In nucleotides, the CDR3 is TGTGCCAGCAGCTTATTTCCGGGGGTGGATCAGCCCCAGCATTTT. Translation: CASSLFPGVDQPQHF.

The rearrangement links TRBV20-1 to TRBJ2-3; 9 nucleotides line up with TRBD2. V shed 1 base, J shed 0 bases, and the junction held 2 bases outside the gene matches. From germline, CDR1 is DFQATT and CDR2 SNEGSKA (reference sequence). This CDR3 region has 15 residues. CDR3 sequence reads: CSARGTSGSTDTQYF. The CDR3 bases are TGCAGTGCTAGAGGTACTAGCGGGAGCACAGATACGCAGTATTTT.

V gene TRBV7-2 combines with J gene TRBJ2-1; 8 bases fit TRBD2. J lost 9 bases, V lost 0 bases, and 4 bases had no gene match. CDR1 SGHTA and CDR2 FQGNSA come from the germline V gene. CDR3 length equals 14 residues. CDR3 region: CASSLARTSTEQFF. CDR3 coding DNA: TGTGCCAGCAGCTTAGCGAGGACTAGCACTGAGCAGTTCTTC.

The CDR3 DNA sequence: TGTGCCAGCAGCGGGGGGCCCCACGAGCAGTACTTC. Encoded protein: CASSGGPHEQYF. The chain uses TRBV12-3 or TRBV12-4 and TRBJ2-7; D might be TRBD2 (7 bases). This CDR3 contains 12 residues. V lost 6 bases, J lost 5 bases, and 11 bases lay in between.

In its sample, this clonotype was seen many times. The rearrangement uses TRBV5-1 and TRBJ2-2; 9 nucleotides match TRBD1. V shed 0 bases, J shed 5 bases, and the junction held 5 bases outside the gene matches. The CDR3 has 16 residues. CDR1 is SGHRS and CDR2 is YFSETQ in the germline V gene. Here the CDR3 reads CASSLEGTGKTGELFF. The CDR3, as DNA: TGCGCCAGCAGCTTGGAGGGGACAGGGAAAACCGGGGAGCTGTTTTTT.

The V gene is TRBV7-9, the J gene TRBJ2-1, with D maybe TRBD2 (6 bases). Trimming took off 1 base at V and 9 bases at J, with 16 bases between the two ends. The CDR3 is made up of 15 amino acids. Germline values: CDR1 SEHNR, CDR2 FQNEAQ (reference sequence). The CDR3 loop is CASSLEGGTSREQFF. CDR3 DNA: TGTGCCAGCAGCTTAGAAGGCGGGACCTCTCGTGAGCAGTTCTTC.

The V gene is TRBV6-2 or TRBV6-3, the J gene TRBJ1-1; D possibly corresponds to TRBD1 (5 bases). This CDR3 region has 16 residues. Trimming took off 6 bases at V and 3 bases at J, with 20 bases between the two ends. Germline CDR1 reads MNHEY; CDR2 reads SVGEGT. In DNA, the CDR3 is TGTGCCAGCAGCCTCCCGACAGAGCGATTGGACACTGAAGCTTTCTTT. As protein: CASSLPTERLDTEAFF.

The chain joins TRBV27 to TRBJ2-3; 9 positions match TRBD2. After removal of 5 bases from V and 2 bases from J, the junction contained 14 bases not matched to a gene. There are 18 residues in the CDR3. Germline lookup yields CDR1 MNHEY and CDR2 SMNVEV (reference sequence). CDR3 in DNA: TGTGCCAGCAGTCCGAACCCAGTAGCGGGAGCCCTCACAGATACGCAGTATTTT. Its protein product is CASSPNPVAGALTDTQYF.

The chain joins TRBV18 to TRBJ1-6; D is undetermined. The germline V gene encodes CDR1 KGHSH and CDR2 LQKENI. The germline V and J ends were trimmed by 3 bases and 13 bases, with 13 bases remaining between them. The CDR3 consists of 13 residues. In nucleotides, the CDR3 is TGTGCCAGCTCACCCAAAGGTGGTAGCCCCCTCCACTTT. Its protein product is CASSPKGGSPLHF. The complete variable domain, with remaining parts taken from reference TRBV18 and TRBJ1-6, reads NAGVMQNPRHLVRRRGQEARLRCSPMKGHSHVYWYRQLPEEGLKFMVYLQKENIIDESGMPKERFSAEFPKEGPSILRIQQVVRGDSAAYFCASSPKGGSPLHFGNGTRLTVT.

The genes are TRBV7-9 and TRBJ2-2; perhaps TRBD2 as D (5 bases). The CDR3 contains 16 residues. Germline V lookup: CDR1 SEHNR, CDR2 FQNEAQ (reference sequence). Trimming removed 3 bases from V and 3 bases from J, with 14 bases in between. CDR3 sequence: CASSFLGIGDTGELFF. The CDR3 nucleotides read TGTGCCAGCAGCTTTCTCGGGATTGGCGACACCGGGGAGCTGTTTTTT. Combining the CDR3 with reference TRBV7-9 and TRBJ2-2 gives the whole variable domain DTGVSQNPRHKITKRGQNVTFRCDPISEHNRLYWYRQTLGQGPEFLTYFQNEAQLEKSRLLSDRFSAERPKGSFSTLEIQRTEQGDSAMYLCASSFLGIGDTGELFFGEGSRLTVL.

The sample holds a few counts of this clonotype. CDR3 protein: CASSQALAGPNTGELFF. The DNA for the CDR3 is TGCGCCAGCAGCCAGGCCTTAGCGGGACCTAACACCGGGGAGCTGTTTTTT. The J gene is TRBJ2-2, the V gene TRBV4-1; 8 nucleotides match TRBD2. This CDR3 is 17 amino acids long. Germline assignment: CDR1 MGHRA and CDR2 YSYEKL. J gave up 2 bases and V 3 bases, and 8 bases lay outside the gene matches.

Comment on this clonotype: A read error is possible here, since a much larger clone lies one base away. The CDR3 loop reads CASSFGTVNNEQIF. The DNA of the CDR3 is TGTGCCAGCAGCTTTGGGACTGTAAACAATGAGCAGATCTTC. This sequence joins TRBV5-6 and TRBJ2-1; tentatively, D is TRBD2 (6 bases). The germline gives CDR1 SGHDT, CDR2 YYEEEE. The CDR3 extends over 14 amino acids.

The V and J genes are TRBV2 and TRBJ2-7, with D possibly being TRBD1 or TRBD2 (5 bases each). Germline V gene sequence: CDR1 SNHLY, CDR2 FYNNEI. The CDR3 sequence is 15 residues long. The V end lost 0 bases, the J end lost 3 bases, and 12 bases lay between the germline ends. The CDR3: CASSEADSGYYEQYF. The CDR3 DNA reads TGTGCCAGCAGTGAAGCTGACAGCGGATACTACGAGCAGTACTTC.

This clonotype was picked up a small number of times. The chain is built from TRBV27 and TRBJ2-3; the match to TRBD1 covers 8 bases. V lost 6 bases and J lost 4; bases outside the gene matches: 12. Looked up from germline, CDR1 is MNHEY and CDR2 is SMNVEV (reference sequence). The CDR3 is made up of 16 amino acids. As DNA, the CDR3 is TGTGCCAGCAGCCGCGCACCGGGACAGGTTGCAGATACGCAGTATTTT. Protein: CASSRAPGQVADTQYF.

The V gene is TRBV29-1, the J gene TRBJ1-1; weak D call: TRBD1 (6 bases). Trimming left V 6 bases short and J 4 bases short, with 15 bases between. CDR3 size: 13 residues. The germline V gene has CDR1 SQVTM and CDR2 ANQGSEA. CDR3 bases: TGCAGCGTCGAGAGGGGGACTGGCACTGAAGCTTTCTTT. Translation: CSVERGTGTEAFF.

The table lists this clonotype with many counts. V and J are TRBV5-1 and TRBJ2-7; no clear D gene. The germline V gene has CDR1 SGHRS and CDR2 YFSETQ. V dropped 3 bases and J dropped 1 base, with 14 bases sitting between them. The CDR3 is 15 residues long. The CDR3, as DNA: TGCGCCAGCAGCTCTTCCGGGTCCTCTTCCTACGAGCAGTACTTC. Protein sequence: CASSSSGSSSYEQYF.

The chain employs TRBV3-1 and TRBJ2-1, with 10 bases that match TRBD1. The germline CDR1 and CDR2 sequences are LGHDT and YNNKEL (reference sequence). V shed 7 bases, J shed 9 bases, and the junction held 12 bases outside the gene matches. The CDR3 length is 15 residues. In DNA, the CDR3 is TGTGCCAGCACCCCCGGGACAGGGGCCTTGGGTGAGCAGTTCTTC. Translated: CASTPGTGALGEQFF.

This clonotype was recorded at least ten times. The chain combines TRBV29-1 with TRBJ2-4; tentatively, D is TRBD1 (5 bases). This CDR3 spans 13 amino acids. Germline V lookup: CDR1 SQVTM, CDR2 ANQGSEA. V lost 1 base to trimming and J lost 9 bases, with 13 bases between them. CDR3 sequence reads: CSVEVDSSSIQYF. The CDR3 coding sequence is TGCAGCGTTGAAGTAGACAGCTCCTCCATTCAGTACTTC. The entire variable domain, with the rest obtained from reference TRBV29-1 and TRBJ2-4, is as follows: SAVISQKPSRDICQRGTSLTIQCQVDSQVTMMFWYRQQPGQSLTLIATANQGSEATYESGFVIDKFPISRPNLTFSTLTVSNMSPEDSSIYLCSVEVDSSSIQYFGAGTRLSVL.